Here is one TCR beta chain with its context. Its antigen is undetermined. Produced via immunoSEQ multiplex PCR; TCRdb's table is partial and in-frame only. Of some 36,000 clones in the sample, approximately 95% were seen once. These data come from a study of graft-versus-host responses after intestinal transplantation. There are 13 residues in the CDR3. Trimming cost V 2 bases and J 2 bases, with 7 bases left between them. Germline CDR1 reads MNHNY; CDR2 reads SVGAGI (reference sequence). This rearrangement joins TRBV6-6 to TRBJ2-7; weak D call: TRBD1 (5 bases). The clonotype was recovered from a human donor who was the organ donor for an intestinal transplant. The sequenced sample was unstimulated CD4+ T cells sorted from spleen or lymph node cells, obtained before transplant. The DNA of the CDR3 is TGTGCCAGCAGTTACCAGGGAACCTACGAGCAGTACTTC. This encodes CASSYQGTYEQYF.